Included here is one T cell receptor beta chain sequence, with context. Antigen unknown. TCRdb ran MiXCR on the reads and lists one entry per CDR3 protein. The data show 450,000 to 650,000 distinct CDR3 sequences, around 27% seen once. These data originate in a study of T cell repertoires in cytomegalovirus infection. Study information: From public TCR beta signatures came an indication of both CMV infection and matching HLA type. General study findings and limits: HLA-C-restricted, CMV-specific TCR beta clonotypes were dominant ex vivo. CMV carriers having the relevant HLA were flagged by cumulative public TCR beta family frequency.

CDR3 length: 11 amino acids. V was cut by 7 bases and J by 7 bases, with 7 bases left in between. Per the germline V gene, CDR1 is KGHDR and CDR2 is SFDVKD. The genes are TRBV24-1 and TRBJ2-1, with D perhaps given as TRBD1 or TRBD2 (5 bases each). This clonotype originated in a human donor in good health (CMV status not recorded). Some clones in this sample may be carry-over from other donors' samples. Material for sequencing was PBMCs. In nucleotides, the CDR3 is TGTGCCACCAGCTGGGGGAATGAGCAGTTCTTC. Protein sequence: CATSWGNEQFF.